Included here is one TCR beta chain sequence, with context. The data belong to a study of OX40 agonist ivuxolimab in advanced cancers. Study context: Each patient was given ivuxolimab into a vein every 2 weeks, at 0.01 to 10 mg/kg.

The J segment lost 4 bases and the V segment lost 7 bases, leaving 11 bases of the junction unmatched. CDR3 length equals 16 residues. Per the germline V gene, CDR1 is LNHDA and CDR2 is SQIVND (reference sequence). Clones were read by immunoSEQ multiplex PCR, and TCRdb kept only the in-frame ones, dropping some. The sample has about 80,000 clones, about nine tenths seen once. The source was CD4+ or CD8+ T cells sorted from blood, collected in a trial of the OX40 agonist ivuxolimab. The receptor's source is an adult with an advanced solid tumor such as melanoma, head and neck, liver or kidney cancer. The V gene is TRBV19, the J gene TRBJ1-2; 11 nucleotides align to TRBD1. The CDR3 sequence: CASKGQGGYGGYGYTF. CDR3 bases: TGTGCCAGTAAGGGACAGGGGGGCTACGGAGGCTATGGCTACACCTTC.